This T cell receptor (beta chain) was sequenced in a study of T cells in Graves' hyperthyroidism and ophthalmopathy. The CDR3 covers 13 residues. The germline V gene has CDR1 SGHTA and CDR2 FQGNSA. The V gene lost 6 bases and the J gene lost 2 bases, with 11 bases spanning the gap. TCR beta CDR3 sequences were amplified from RNA transcripts. A set of HTBI primers served as the primers for a first-round RT-PCR of the TCR CDR3. TCRdb itself ran the multiplex PCR reads through MiXCR, one entry per CDR3 protein. The sample holds roughly 800,000 distinct CDR3 sequences, roughly 40% seen once. A note on this clonotype: What it binds is not known.

Stable hyperthyroidism: no ophthalmopathy progression over 18 months of follow-up. Overall study findings and caveats: Most thyroid-expanded clonotypes above 0.001 were also found in blood. A model of 13 V-J features distinguished ophthalmopathy from stable hyperthyroidism. Ophthalmopathy was model-predicted a median roughly six months pre-onset.

The TCR originated in a young man with Graves' hyperthyroidism. The sample comprised blood. The V call is TRBV7-2, the J call TRBJ2-7; D is unresolved. For the CDR3, the DNA is TGTGCCAGCAGTTTTGGGTGGGCCTACGAGCAGTACTTC. This codes for CASSFGWAYEQYF.